These 25 T cell receptor beta chains share one sample of origin, sequenced in a study of tumor and adjacent non-tumor tissue in lung cancer. The library came from three nested PCR rounds adapted from ARM-PCR protocols. TCRdb recomputed calls from the multiplex PCR reads with MiXCR, one row per CDR3 protein. The profile shows over 80,000 distinct CDR3 sequences, more than 65% of them singletons. No cell sorting was done before RNA was extracted from the tissue. This non-tumor lung sample came from over 3 cm beyond the tumor edge. Sequenced: distant non-tumor lung tissue. The receptor source for this set is a woman in her forties or fifties with non-small cell lung cancer.

About this clonotype itself: Mismatch with germline at one junction end may stem from a read error. The chain joins TRBV5-5 to TRBJ2-1; 8 nucleotides line up with TRBD2. Looked up from germline, CDR1 is SGHKS and CDR2 is YYEKEE (reference sequence). CDR3 length equals 16 residues. CDR3 sequence reads: CVSSLVTSGDNNEQFF. The CDR3 nucleotides are TGTGTCAGCAGCTTGGTAACTAGCGGAGACAATAATGAGCAGTTCTTC.

On this clonotype: The conserved phenylalanine or tryptophan is not found at the CDR3 terminus, so this likely reflects a read error. The J gene is TRBJ2-2, the V gene TRBV29-1, with 13 bases matching TRBD2. Per the germline V gene, CDR1 is SQVTM and CDR2 is ANQGSEA. J was trimmed by 4 bases and V by 6 bases; bases with no gene match: 8. The CDR3 consists of 16 residues. CDR3 region: CSVITSGRGGTGELFI. The CDR3 coding sequence is TGCAGCGTGATAACTAGCGGGAGGGGAGGCACCGGGGAGCTGTTTATT.

This clonotype was seen many times. One junction end disagrees with the germline gene, perhaps due to a read error. V usage is TRBV7-2 and J usage is TRBJ1-5; 8 positions agree with TRBD1. The CDR3 has 14 residues. CDR1 and CDR2 (germline): SGHTA, FQGNSA. CDR3 protein: CASSRQGLTEPQHF. CDR3 DNA: TGCGCCAGCAGTCGACAGGGGCTAACGGAGCCCCAGCATTTT.

To note about this clonotype: A junction end diverges from the germline sequence, so it may reflect a read error. The gene calls are TRBV2 and TRBJ1-1; D may be TRBD1 (5 bases). The CDR3 extends over 14 amino acids. The germline V gene has CDR1 SNHLY and CDR2 FYNNEI. The CDR3 loop reads CASSDPGLYIEAFF. The CDR3 bases are TGTGCGAGCAGTGATCCAGGGCTTTACATTGAAGCTTTCTTT. The entire variable domain, with the rest obtained from reference TRBV2 and TRBJ1-1, is as follows: EPEVTQTPSHQVTQMGQEVILRCVPISNHLYFYWYRQILGQKVEFLVSFYNNEISEKSEIFDDQFSVERPDGSNFTLKIRSTKLEDSAMYFCASSDPGLYIEAFFGQGTRLTVV.

As for this clonotype: At one boundary the junction diverges from the germline segment, which might be a read error. This chain uses TRBV12-3 or TRBV12-4 with TRBJ1-1; no firm D call. The CDR3 is made up of 11 amino acids. CDR3 sequence reads: CARRQNTEAFF. The CDR3, as DNA: TGTGCCCGCCGCCAGAACACTGAGGCTTTCTTT.

This clonotype was seen repeatedly, ten times or more. The chain employs TRBV6-1 and TRBJ2-1; D may match TRBD1 or TRBD2 (5 bases each). Looked up from germline, CDR1 is MNHNS and CDR2 is SASEGT. V lost 7 bases and J 6 bases, leaving 22 bases between the germline ends. The CDR3 has 16 residues. CDR3 bases: TGTGCCAGCACCCCAGCCGAGGGGTCGGGTGGCAATGAGCAGTTCTTC. It translates to CASTPAEGSGGNEQFF.

A note on this clonotype: The CDR3 ends on some other residue instead of the conserved phenylalanine or tryptophan, so this is likely a read error. The chain joins TRBV6-6 to TRBJ2-5; the D is unclear. The CDR3 has 15 residues. Germline values: CDR1 MNHNY, CDR2 SVGAGI (reference sequence). CDR3 in amino acids: CAGSYGGSNQETQYY. For the CDR3, the DNA is TGTGCCGGCAGTTACGGCGGCAGCAACCAAGAGACCCAGTACTAC.

This clonotype was picked up a small number of times. At one end, the junction sequence differs from germline, possibly due to a read error. This rearrangement joins TRBV4-1 to TRBJ2-2; a possible D gene is TRBD2 (5 bases). This CDR3 is built from 16 residues. Germline V gives CDR1 MGHRA, CDR2 YSYEKL. CDR3 in amino acids: CASSQVGSINTGELFF. The CDR3 coding sequence is TGCGCCAGCAGCCAAGTCGGGTCGATTAACACCGGGGAGTTGTTTTTT.

This clonotype has just one count. It is likely a read error, because the conserved phenylalanine at the end of the CDR3 is missing. The CDR3 loop is CASSFTSGESYEQYL. The CDR3, as DNA: TGCGCCAGCAGCTTCACTAGCGGGGAATCCTACGAGCAGTACCTC. The J gene is TRBJ2-7, the V gene TRBV5-1, with 10 bases identical to TRBD2. V dropped 2 bases and J dropped 1; count of bases not matched to a gene: 3. CDR3 size: 15 residues. Germline V gene data show CDR1 as SGHRS and CDR2 as YFSETQ.

As for this clonotype: At one end the junction does not follow the germline gene, possibly because of a read error. V gene TRBV11-2 combines with J gene TRBJ1-2, with D maybe TRBD1 (6 bases). Germline loops: CDR1 SGHAT, CDR2 FQNNGV. This CDR3 is 15 amino acids long. The CDR3 nucleotides read TGTGTCAGCAGTCCTGTCTCGGGACACCTATATGGCTACATCTTC. The encoded protein is CVSSPVSGHLYGYIF.

About this clonotype: At one boundary the junction diverges from the germline segment, which might be a read error. The V gene is TRBV10-1, the J gene TRBJ2-1, with 10 bases fitting TRBD2. Germline V gene sequence: CDR1 WNHNN, CDR2 SYGVQD (reference sequence). This CDR3 is built from 15 residues. CDR3 sequence: CANSEAGGPFNEQFF. The CDR3 DNA sequence: TGCGCCAACAGTGAAGCGGGGGGGCCTTTCAATGAGCAGTTCTTC.

The rearrangement uses TRBV4-1 and TRBJ1-4; D gene unclear. V was pared by 7 bases and J by 0 bases, with 12 bases between. The CDR3 contains 15 residues. Germline CDR1 is MGHRA and CDR2 is YSYEKL. This CDR3 reads CASMGCYPTNEKLFF. DNA of the CDR3: TGCGCCAGCATGGGGTGCTACCCAACTAATGAAAAACTGTTTTTT.

The CDR3 loop reads CASSLEPTSSGYKQYF. DNA of the CDR3: TGTGCCAGCAGCTTAGAGCCTACTAGTAGTGGTTACAAGCAGTACTTC. This chain joins TRBV11-2 and TRBJ2-7; D might be TRBD2 (5 bases). V was trimmed by 0 bases and J by 8 bases, leaving 20 bases between them. Germline CDR1 is SGHAT and CDR2 is FQNNGV. The CDR3 spans 16 residues.

The chain carries TRBV19 and TRBJ2-3; unclear D gene. CDR3 length: 14 residues. Germline values: CDR1 LNHDA, CDR2 SQIVND (reference sequence). The V end was cut by 3 bases, the J end by 3 bases, with 10 bases between. CDR3 sequence reads: CASSMIELTDTQYF. CDR3 nucleotides: TGTGCCAGTAGTATGATAGAATTAACAGATACGCAGTATTTT.

The genes are TRBV6-6 and TRBJ1-1; D is possibly TRBD1 (6 bases). The ends were cut back, 7 bases at V and 2 bases at J, with 17 bases in the middle. This CDR3 has 15 residues. Per the germline V gene, CDR1 is MNHNY and CDR2 is SVGAGI (reference sequence). The CDR3, as DNA: TGTGCCAGCACCAAAGGGGGGGAGATCAACACTGAAGCTTTCTTT. Residues: CASTKGGEINTEAFF.

This clonotype was seen ten or more times. This chain links TRBV7-8 with TRBJ2-5; no firm D call. The CDR3 runs to 16 residues. The germline gives CDR1 SGHVS, CDR2 FQNEAQ. Trimming cost V 1 base and J 3 bases, with 15 bases left between them. Here the CDR3 reads CASSLGLGTPEETQYF. In nucleotides, the CDR3 is TGTGCCAGCAGCTTAGGTTTGGGCACTCCGGAAGAGACCCAGTACTTC.

The rearrangement uses TRBV4-1 and TRBJ2-3; 8 bases agree with TRBD2. V gave up 2 bases and J gave up 4 bases; unmatched junction bases: 8. Germline V gene data show CDR1 as MGHRA and CDR2 as YSYEKL. The CDR3 contains 16 residues. The CDR3 loop is CASSQIASGFSDTQYF. CDR3 bases: TGCGCCAGCAGCCAAATCGCTAGCGGGTTCTCAGATACGCAGTATTTT.

A note on this clonotype: Here the CDR3 omits its conserved ending phenylalanine or tryptophan, so a read error is the likely source. The V and J genes are TRBV6-5 and TRBJ1-5; 7 bases match TRBD1. The CDR3 runs to 15 residues. Germline CDR1 is MNHEY and CDR2 is SVGAGI. The CDR3, as DNA: TGTGCCATCAGTTACTCAGACAGGGAAGGCCAGCCCCAGCATATT. Residues: CAISYSDREGQPQHI.

This clonotype was picked up one time. An end of the junction differs from the germline gene, which may be a read error. CDR3 residues: CVSSLGFQGADEKLLF. The CDR3 DNA sequence: TGTGTCAGCAGCTTAGGATTCCAGGGGGCGGATGAAAAACTGTTATTT. The chain recombines TRBV7-9 with TRBJ1-4, with TRBD1 matching 8 bases. The germline V gene encodes CDR1 SEHNR and CDR2 FQNEAQ (reference sequence). CDR3 length equals 16 residues.

Points on this clonotype: One junction end does not reproduce the germline sequence, and a read error may be involved. The rearrangement links TRBV30 to TRBJ2-7; D gene uncertain. The CDR3 extends over 12 amino acids. CDR1 and CDR2 from the germline V gene are GTSNPN and SVGIG (reference sequence). This CDR3 is CAWSATLYEQYF. The CDR3 coding sequence is TGTGCCTGGAGTGCCACGTTATACGAGCAATACTTC.

For this clonotype: Germline and junction disagree at one end, which may indicate a read error. This chain links TRBV6-2 or TRBV6-3 with TRBJ1-5, with unresolved D. The germline V gene has CDR1 MNHEY and CDR2 SVGEGT. The CDR3 extends over 18 amino acids. CDR3 residues: CASSLLAYTFRSNQPQHF. Here the CDR3 DNA reads TGTGCCAGCAGCCTCCTCGCTTACACGTTCAGGAGCAATCAGCCTCAGCATTTT.

In this sample, this clonotype turned up many times. The chain combines TRBV6-5 with TRBJ1-2; no definite D call. Germline V lookup: CDR1 MNHEY, CDR2 SVGAGI. CDR3 length: 16 residues. Trimming took off 0 bases at V and 2 bases at J, with 13 bases between the two ends. In DNA, the CDR3 is TGTGCCAGCAGTTACTCGAATAGCAGGCTAAACTATGGCTACACCTTC. It is translated as CASSYSNSRLNYGYTF.

About this clonotype: Sequence at one end of the junction differs from germline and may be a read error. CDR3 in DNA: TGCGCCAGCATCGGGGGTAACGAACAGTACTTC. This encodes CASIGGNEQYF. The chain combines TRBV10-2 with TRBJ2-7, with D possibly TRBD2 on 6 matching bases. The V gene's germline CDR1 is WSHSY and CDR2 SAAADI. CDR3 size: 11 residues.

This clonotype was seen repeatedly, ten times or more. V usage is TRBV7-9 and J usage is TRBJ2-1, with D perhaps matching TRBD2 (5 bases). CDR1 is SEHNR and CDR2 is FQNEAQ in the germline V gene (reference sequence). V gave up 3 bases and J gave up 8 bases, with 14 bases separating them. The CDR3 runs 14 residues. CDR3 DNA sequence: TGTGCCAGCAGCTTGGGAACAGCCGGGGATGAGCAGTTCTTC. Protein product: CASSLGTAGDEQFF.

Notes on this clonotype: This clone may be a read error of a much larger clone one base away. The gene calls are TRBV7-9 and TRBJ2-5; no clear D gene. CDR3 length: 11 amino acids. Germline V gene data show CDR1 as SEHNR and CDR2 as FQNEAQ (reference sequence). The germline V and J ends were trimmed by 11 bases and 5 bases, with 12 bases remaining between them. The CDR3 DNA reads as TGTGCCTGCAACAACGAGGAGACCCAGTACTTC. It translates to CACNNEETQYF. Together with reference TRBV7-9 and TRBJ2-5, the CDR3 gives the full variable domain: DTGVSQNPRHKITKRGQNVTFRCDPISEHNRLYWYRQTLGQGPEFLTYFQNEAQLEKSRLLSDRFSAERPKGSFSTLEIQRTEQGDSAMYLCACNNEETQYFGPGTRLLVL.